This T cell receptor beta chain was captured by sequencing in a study of cytomegalovirus exposure and HLA in healthy donors. The PCR had 60 Vbeta and 13 Jbeta primers. TCRdb keeps only in-frame clones here, not all; method: immunoSEQ multiplex PCR. The sample contains under 150,000 clones, around 10% of which appear only once. V lost 11 bases and J 0 bases, leaving 17 bases between the germline ends. In germline, CDR1 is ENHRY, CDR2 SYGVKD. The CDR3 is made up of 14 amino acids. Sequencing was done on a sample of PBMCs. This chain uses TRBV10-3 with TRBJ2-7; D ambiguous. The clonotype originates from a man aged 25-45 years in good health and CMV-seronegative. The CDR3 reads CAALERLSSYEQYF. CDR3 in DNA: TGTGCCGCTTTAGAACGTCTGAGCTCCTACGAGCAGTACTTC.